This is a list of T cell receptor beta chains from one sample in a study of cytomegalovirus exposure and HLA in healthy donors. The method was immunoSEQ multiplex PCR; TCRdb's version includes in-frame clones alone and lacks a portion of them. Among around 190,000 clones listed, roughly 85% were seen once. Sequenced material: PBMCs. These receptors came from a woman aged 40 to 50 in good health and CMV-seronegative. Each CDR3 is given with its conserved first and last residue. Fields, in order: V gene, J gene, D gene, clone size, CDR3 DNA, CDR3 protein. D genes are given only for firm matches. The size entry is marked missing in some rows and otherwise reads once, few, many or a size class.

>TRBV14|TRBJ2-3|TRBD2|-
TGTGCCACCATCCTTTTAGCGGGGGGGACAGATACGCAGTATTTT
CATILLAGGTDTQYF
>TRBV7-7|TRBJ2-7|-|-
TGTGCTAGCAGCTTAGCGCCTCGGGCCGGCCAGGGCGAGCAGTACTTC
CASSLAPRAGQGEQYF
>TRBV10-3|TRBJ1-1|-|-
TGTGCCATCAGTGAGTCGGCAGTGAACACTGAAGCTTTCTTT
CAISESAVNTEAFF
>TRBV27|TRBJ1-1|-|-
TGTGCCAGCAGTTTAGGGGCAGGCACTGAAGCTTTCTTT
CASSLGAGTEAFF
>TRBV19|TRBJ1-5|TRBD1|-
TGTGCCAGTAGTCTGACAGGGGGAGGTCAGCCCCAGCATTTT
CASSLTGGGQPQHF
>TRBV30|TRBJ1-1|TRBD1|few
TGTGCCTGGAGTGTACAGGGGCCCCCCGGCACTGAAGCTTTCTTT
CAWSVQGPPGTEAFF
>TRBV6-5|TRBJ1-2|TRBD1|-
TGTGCCAGCGCCAGATCGGGACAGCAAAACTATGGCTACACCTTC
CASARSGQQNYGYTF
>TRBV4-3|TRBJ1-1|-|few
TGCGCCAGCAGCTTCGCGGCGGTCATGAACACTGAAGCTTTCTTT
CASSFAAVMNTEAFF
>TRBV7-9|TRBJ1-3|TRBD1|-
TGTGCCAGCAGCCCAGGGGGCTCTCCGGCTGGAAACACCATATATTTT
CASSPGGSPAGNTIYF
>TRBV4-1|TRBJ1-1|-|once
TGCGCCAGCAGCCAGACCAGGGGAACGACTTTCTTT
CASSQTRGTTFF
>TRBV5-6|TRBJ2-7|-|-
TGTGCCAGCAGCTTGTCCCTACTAGCTACCTACGAGCAGTACTTC
CASSLSLLATYEQYF
>TRBV4-3|TRBJ2-3|TRBD2|-
TGCGCCAGCAGCCCATTAGCGGGAGAGGCAGATACGCAGTATTTT
CASSPLAGEADTQYF
>TRBV19|TRBJ1-1|-|once
TGTGCCAGTAGTATAGGGAGGACGGAGGGGAACACTGAAGCTTTCTTT
CASSIGRTEGNTEAFF
>TRBV6-5|TRBJ2-3|-|-
TGTGCCAGCAGTTACAATGAAGCTAGCACAGATACGCAGTATTTT
CASSYNEASTDTQYF
>TRBV10-1|TRBJ1-1|-|-
TGCGCCAGCAGTGACCCCTTAAGAGGTACTGAAGCTTTCTTT
CASSDPLRGTEAFF
>TRBV5-5|TRBJ2-5|-|once
TGTGCCAGCAGCTTGGGAGGGGGGGCAAGTTCGGAGACCCAGTACTTC
CASSLGGGASSETQYF
>TRBV6-5|TRBJ2-5|-|-
TGTGCCAGCGGACGACTAGAACAAGAGACCCAGTACTTC
CASGRLEQETQYF
>TRBV29-1|TRBJ1-6|-|-
TGCAGCGTTGTACTGGGGCGTAATTCACCCCTCCACTTT
CSVVLGRNSPLHF
>TRBV25-1|TRBJ2-7|TRBD1|few
TGTGCCAGCAGTGATGACAGGGGGGACATGTACGAGCAGTACTTC
CASSDDRGDMYEQYF
>TRBV6-5|TRBJ2-1|TRBD1|-
TGTGCCAGCAGCCGGACAGGGGGCCCCTACAATGAGCAGTTCTTC
CASSRTGGPYNEQFF
>TRBV2|TRBJ2-1|TRBD2|-
TGTGCCAGCAGACTCACTAGCGGAGCCTACAATGAGCAGTTCTTC
CASRLTSGAYNEQFF
>TRBV15|TRBJ2-3|TRBD2|-
TGTGCCACCCGAGCGGGGGTTAGCACAGATACGCAGTATTTT
CATRAGVSTDTQYF
>TRBV7-9|TRBJ2-7|-|few
TGTGCCAGCCAGAGCGTCGGCTCCTACGAGCAGTACTTC
CASQSVGSYEQYF
>TRBV5-1|TRBJ2-1|TRBD2|-
TGCGCCAGCAGCTTGGCACTAGCGGGGGGCGGAGGTGAGCAGTTCTTC
CASSLALAGGGGEQFF
>TRBV28|TRBJ1-2|-|few
TGTGCCAGCAGGGGCCTCGGTTCGAACTATGGCTACACCTTC
CASRGLGSNYGYTF
>TRBV11-2|TRBJ1-1|-|-
TGTGCCAGCAGCTTAGAGAGGAGCACTGAAGCTTTCTTT
CASSLERSTEAFF
>TRBV5-1|TRBJ2-7|-|few
TGCGCCAGCAGTTTTTCCTGGACAAACTACGAGCAGTACTTC
CASSFSWTNYEQYF
>TRBV30|TRBJ1-3|-|-
TGTGCCTGGGTTATCAGTTCGGGAAACACCATATATTTT
CAWVISSGNTIYF
>TRBV5-4|TRBJ1-1|TRBD1|-
TGTGCCAGCAGGTTCCGACAGGGGAGGAACACTGAAGCTTTCTTT
CASRFRQGRNTEAFF
>TRBV7-9|TRBJ1-5|-|few
TGTGCCAGCAGCCCACTACAAATGGATCAGCCCCAGCATTTT
CASSPLQMDQPQHF
>TRBV2|TRBJ1-4|-|-
TGTGCCAGCGCAGGGATGGCTAATGAAAAACTGTTTTTT
CASAGMANEKLFF
>TRBV28|TRBJ1-3|TRBD1|-
TGTGCCAGCAGTTTATGGGGAATCGATGACAGGGACCTTTCTGGAAACACCATATATTTT
CASSLWGIDDRDLSGNTIYF
>TRBV13|TRBJ2-1|-|few
TGTGCCAGCAGCCCCCAGGGACTGGAGAACAATGAGCAGTTCTTC
CASSPQGLENNEQFF
>TRBV7-2|TRBJ2-1|-|-
TGTGCCAGCAGCCTCGTTAGTTACGAGCAGTTCTTC
CASSLVSYEQFF
>TRBV7-8|TRBJ1-2|-|-
TGTGCCAGCAGCTTCTCAGGCGGCTACACCTTC
CASSFSGGYTF
>TRBV6-5|TRBJ1-1|-|few
TGTGCCAGCAGTTACACCCTCGGGATCGAAGCTTTCTTT
CASSYTLGIEAFF
>TRBV6-1|TRBJ2-7|TRBD1|-
TGTGCCAGCAGTGGAACGGGACAGAGCTCCTACGAGCAGTACTTC
CASSGTGQSSYEQYF
>TRBV2|TRBJ1-2|TRBD1|-
TGTGCCACAACAGGGGGCGACTATGGCTACACCTTC
CATTGGDYGYTF
>TRBV7-3|TRBJ1-2|TRBD1|-
TGTGCCAGCAGCTTAACGACAGGGGGGCTTTATGGCTACACCTTC
CASSLTTGGLYGYTF
>TRBV7-8|TRBJ2-1|TRBD2|-
TGTGCCAGCAGCTTAGCGGGGGGGGGATTCAATGAGCAGTTCTTC
CASSLAGGGFNEQFF
>TRBV6-6|TRBJ2-1|TRBD2|-
TGTGCCAGCAGTTACGGCGGGGGGGTACCCTACAATGAGCAGTTCTTC
CASSYGGGVPYNEQFF
>TRBV25-1|TRBJ1-4|-|-
TGTGCCAGCACCCCCGGGAGGTCGAATGAAAAACTGTTTTTT
CASTPGRSNEKLFF
>TRBV4-2|TRBJ1-6|TRBD1|-
TGTGCCAGCAGCACCCGGGCAGGGGGCGACGGGTCACCCCTCCACTTT
CASSTRAGGDGSPLHF
>TRBV6-5|TRBJ2-7|-|few
TGTGCCAGCAGTGAAGCGGCACGATACGAGCAGTACTTC
CASSEAARYEQYF
>TRBV2|TRBJ2-5|TRBD2|-
TGTGCCAGCACACTAGCGGCTCCCCCACGATCTGGGACCCAGTACTTC
CASTLAAPPRSGTQYF
>TRBV13|TRBJ2-3|-|-
TGTGCCAGCAGCTTAGAAGCCGGGGGCACAGATACGCAGTATTTT
CASSLEAGGTDTQYF
>TRBV19|TRBJ2-3|TRBD1|-
TGTGCCAGTAGTATCGGGACAGGGCGTATGGATACGCAGTATTTT
CASSIGTGRMDTQYF
>TRBV19|TRBJ1-4|-|-
TGTGCCAGTAAGAGAGGTGAAAAACTGTTTTTT
CASKRGEKLFF
>TRBV27|TRBJ2-1|-|once
TGTGCCAGCAGGCGCGTCTCCTACAATGAGCAGTTCTTC
CASRRVSYNEQFF
>TRBV6-1|TRBJ1-3|-|-
TGTGCCAGCGCGGTCGGGGGAAACACCATATATTTT
CASAVGGNTIYF
>TRBV7-2|TRBJ2-1|-|-
TGTGCCAGCAGCCCCGGGTACAGGGTCAATGAGCAGTTCTTC
CASSPGYRVNEQFF
>TRBV6-5|TRBJ1-6|-|few
TGTGCCTCAACTTCCGAGGCATGGAATTCACCCCTCCACTTT
CASTSEAWNSPLHF
>TRBV7-8|TRBJ2-2|TRBD2|-
TGTGCCAGCAGCTTAGACAGCGGGAGGCTTACCGGGGAGCTGTTTTTT
CASSLDSGRLTGELFF
>TRBV12-5|TRBJ1-1|-|-
TGTGCTAGTAATCCTGTCGGGGGTGGGAACACTGAAGCTTTCTTT
CASNPVGGGNTEAFF